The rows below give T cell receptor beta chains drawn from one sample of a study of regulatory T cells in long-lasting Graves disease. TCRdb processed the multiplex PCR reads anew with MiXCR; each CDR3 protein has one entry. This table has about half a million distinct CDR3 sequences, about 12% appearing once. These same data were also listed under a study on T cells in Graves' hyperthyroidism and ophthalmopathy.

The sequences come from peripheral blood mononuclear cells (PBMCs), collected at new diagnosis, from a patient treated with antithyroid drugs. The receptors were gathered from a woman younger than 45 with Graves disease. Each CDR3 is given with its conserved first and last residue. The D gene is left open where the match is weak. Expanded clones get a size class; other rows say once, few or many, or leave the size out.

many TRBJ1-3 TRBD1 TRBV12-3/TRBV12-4 CASSFRTGGNTIYF TGTGCCAGCAGTTTTCGGACAGGGGGAAACACCATATATTTT
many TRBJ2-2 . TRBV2 CASRPTDGFTGELFF TGTGCCAGCAGGCCAACCGATGGGTTCACCGGGGAGCTGTTTTTT
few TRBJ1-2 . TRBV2 CASTPRKPDGYTF TGTGCCAGCACCCCAAGGAAACCCGATGGCTACACCTTC
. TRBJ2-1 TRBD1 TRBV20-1 CSASPNRGRRNEQFF TGCAGTGCTAGCCCAAACAGGGGGCGTCGAAATGAGCAGTTCTTC
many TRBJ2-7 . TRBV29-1 CSARGRDYEQYF TGCAGCGCCAGAGGACGGGACTACGAGCAGTACTTC
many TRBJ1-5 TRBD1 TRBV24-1 CAILRTGREGSNQPQHF TGTGCCATCCTCAGGACAGGGCGCGAGGGGAGCAATCAGCCCCAGCATTTT
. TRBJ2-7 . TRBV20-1 CSARDLLRDYIYEQYF TGCAGTGCTAGAGATTTACTTCGGGATTACATCTACGAGCAGTACTTC
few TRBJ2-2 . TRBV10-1 CASQGNTGELFF TGCGCCAGCCAGGGGAACACCGGGGAGCTGTTTTTT
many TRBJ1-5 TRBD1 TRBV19 CASTVMGQSNQPQHF TGTGCCAGTACCGTAATGGGACAGAGCAATCAGCCCCAGCATTTT
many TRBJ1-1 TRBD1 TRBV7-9 CATKGTGGGSTEAFF TGTGCAACGAAAGGGACAGGGGGGGGGAGTACTGAAGCTTTCTTT
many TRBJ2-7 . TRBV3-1 CASSQDTKTLYEQYF TGTGCCAGCAGCCAAGATACTAAGACACTCTACGAGCAGTACTTC
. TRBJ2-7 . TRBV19 CASSGALAAYEQYF TGTGCCAGTAGTGGGGCATTGGCCGCCTACGAGCAGTACTTC
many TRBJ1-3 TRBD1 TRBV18 CASSPLQGAKGNTIYF TGTGCCAGCTCACCACTCCAGGGGGCAAAGGGAAACACCATATATTTT
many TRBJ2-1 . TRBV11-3 CASSLDRGRVNEQFF TGTGCCAGCAGCTTAGATCGGGGTAGGGTCAATGAGCAGTTCTTC
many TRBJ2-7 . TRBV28 CASRNPLGYEQYF TGTGCCAGCAGGAACCCACTAGGATACGAGCAGTACTTC
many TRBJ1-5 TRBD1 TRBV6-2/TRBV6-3 CASSYSGTGRNQPQHF TGTGCCAGCAGTTACTCCGGGACAGGGCGCAATCAGCCCCAGCATTTT
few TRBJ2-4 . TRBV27 CASSFLGTKNIQYF TGTGCCAGCAGTTTCCTGGGCACCAAAAACATTCAGTACTTC
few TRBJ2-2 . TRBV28 CASLWVGSGTGELFF TGTGCCAGCTTGTGGGTCGGGAGTGGGACCGGGGAGCTGTTTTTT
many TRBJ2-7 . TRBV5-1 CASSLSQGYYEQYF TGCGCCAGCAGCTTGTCCCAGGGTTACTACGAGCAGTACTTC
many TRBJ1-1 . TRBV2 CASREGASRRAEAFF TGTGCCAGCCGTGAAGGGGCGAGTCGCAGGGCTGAAGCTTTCTTT
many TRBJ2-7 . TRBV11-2 CASSSGLSSYEQYF TGTGCCAGCAGCTCGGGACTCTCTTCCTACGAGCAGTACTTC
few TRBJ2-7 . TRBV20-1 CSAPTSYEQYF TGCAGTGCTCCAACTAGTTACGAGCAGTACTTC
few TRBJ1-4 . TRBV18 CASSPQVLNEKLFF TGTGCCAGCTCACCACAGGTCTTGAATGAAAAACTGTTTTTT
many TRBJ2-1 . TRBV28 CASSGLRYPYNEQFF TGTGCCAGCAGCGGACTCAGGTACCCCTACAATGAGCAGTTCTTC